The entry that follows covers one T cell receptor (beta chain) sequence. A read error may account for a junction end that differs from germline. The data were obtained in a study of follicular helper T cells after annual influenza vaccination. TCRdb's table, derived via immunoSEQ multiplex PCR, lists solely in-frame clones and lacks some. Altogether over 8,500 clones are present, around four fifths being singletons, with the ten largest covering roughly 0.87%. This clonotype originated in an adult who received the influenza vaccine. Material: CXCR5- memory CD4+ T cells sorted from blood, obtained 6 weeks after influenza vaccination.

The CDR3 loop reads CAGRVGGETQYF. In DNA form, the CDR3 reads TGTGCCGGGAGGGTCGGAGGGGAGACCCAGTACTTC. This chain uses TRBV30 with TRBJ2-5, with 7 nucleotides matching TRBD2. CDR3 length: 12 amino acids. Germline CDR1 is GTSNPN and CDR2 is SVGIG (reference sequence).